The 6 T cell receptor beta chains below all came from one sample that was sequenced in a study of cytomegalovirus exposure and HLA in healthy donors. Data came from immunoSEQ multiplex PCR; TCRdb stores just in-frame clones and leaves some out. The sample holds 90,000 to 140,000 clones, more than 85% seen once. The material sequenced was PBMCs. The receptors derive from a woman younger than 35 in good health and CMV-seropositive.

A note on this clone: The junction departs from the called germline gene at one end, perhaps through a read error. The V gene is TRBV6-1, the J gene TRBJ1-2; D unresolved. The CDR3 extends over 13 amino acids. In germline, CDR1 is MNHNS, CDR2 SASEGT. CDR3: CVSNPKGSYGYTF. CDR3 DNA sequence: TGTGTCAGCAACCCAAAAGGGAGCTATGGCTACACCTTC.

The chain carries TRBV5-4 and TRBJ1-5, with D hard to call. This CDR3 contains 15 residues. V lost 0 bases to trimming and J lost 4 bases, with 11 bases between them. The germline CDR1 and CDR2 sequences are SGHNT and YYREEE (reference sequence). The CDR3 DNA reads TGTGCCAGCAGCTTGGACCTATCGGGAAATCAGCCCCAGCATTTT. It is translated as CASSLDLSGNQPQHF.

The chain couples TRBV4-1 to TRBJ2-1, with a tentative D call TRBD2 (5 bases). V shed 1 base and J shed 2 bases, with 9 bases lying between them. The CDR3 runs 15 residues. CDR1 and CDR2 from the germline V gene are MGHRA and YSYEKL. CDR3 loop: CASSQGASPYNEQFF. In DNA, the CDR3 is TGCGCCAGCAGCCAAGGGGCTAGCCCCTACAATGAGCAGTTCTTC.

The chain couples TRBV10-3 to TRBJ2-3; the D gene is possibly TRBD1 (5 bases). CDR1 and CDR2 (germline): ENHRY, SYGVKD. The CDR3 runs 12 residues. The ends were cut back, 11 bases at V and 6 bases at J, with 15 bases in the middle. The CDR3 nucleotides read TGTGCCGGCGGTGGGGCAGCGGATACGCAGTATTTT. Residues: CAGGGAADTQYF.

The J gene is TRBJ2-2, the V gene TRBV28, with 9 bases identical to TRBD1. This CDR3 is 16 amino acids long. The germline V gene has CDR1 MDHEN and CDR2 SYDVKM. Trimming removed 3 bases from V and 3 bases from J; junction bases left unmatched: 5. CDR3 DNA: TGTGCCAGCAGTTTTGGGACAGGGAGGGACACCGGGGAGCTGTTTTTT. It codes for CASSFGTGRDTGELFF. The full variable domain, in which reference TRBV28 and TRBJ2-2 provide the parts outside the CDR3, is DVKVTQSSRYLVKRTGEKVFLECVQDMDHENMFWYRQDPGLGLRLIYFSYDVKMKEKGDIPEGYSVSREKKERFSLILESASTNQTSMYLCASSFGTGRDTGELFFGEGSRLTVL.

The chain couples TRBV11-2 to TRBJ2-7; TRBD2 matches 12 bases. The CDR3 totals 17 residues. J lost 5 bases, V lost 2 bases, and 10 bases had no gene match. Per the germline V gene, CDR1 is SGHAT and CDR2 is FQNNGV. CDR3 sequence: CASSLWAGLAGFNEQYF. Here the CDR3 DNA reads TGTGCCAGCAGCTTATGGGCGGGACTAGCGGGTTTCAACGAGCAGTACTTC.